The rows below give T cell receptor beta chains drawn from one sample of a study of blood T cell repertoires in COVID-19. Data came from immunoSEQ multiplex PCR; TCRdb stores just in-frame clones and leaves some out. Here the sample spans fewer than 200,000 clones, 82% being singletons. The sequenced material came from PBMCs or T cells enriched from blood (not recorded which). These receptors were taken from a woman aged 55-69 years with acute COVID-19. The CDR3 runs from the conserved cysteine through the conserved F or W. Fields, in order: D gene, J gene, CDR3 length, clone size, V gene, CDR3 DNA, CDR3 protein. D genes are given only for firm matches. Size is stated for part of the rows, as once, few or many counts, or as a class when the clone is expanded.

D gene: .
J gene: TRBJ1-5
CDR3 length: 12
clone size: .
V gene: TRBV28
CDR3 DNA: TGTGCCAGCCCCGATCGCGATCAGCCCCAGCATTTT
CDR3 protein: CASPDRDQPQHF

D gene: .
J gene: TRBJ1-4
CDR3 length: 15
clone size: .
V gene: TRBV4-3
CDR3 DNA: TGCGCCAGCAGCGGACAGCCTTCAACTAATGAAAAACTGTTTTTT
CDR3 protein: CASSGQPSTNEKLFF

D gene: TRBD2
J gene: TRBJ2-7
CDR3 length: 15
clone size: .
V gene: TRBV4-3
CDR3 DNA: TGCGCCAGCAGCCAAGTACTAGCGGGATTCTACGAGCAGTACTTC
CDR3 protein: CASSQVLAGFYEQYF

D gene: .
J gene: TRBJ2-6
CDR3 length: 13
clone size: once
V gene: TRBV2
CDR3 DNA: TGTGCCAGACAGGGTTCTGGGGCCAACGTCCTGACTTTC
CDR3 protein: CARQGSGANVLTF

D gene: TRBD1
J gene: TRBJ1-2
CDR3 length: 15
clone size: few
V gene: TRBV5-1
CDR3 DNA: TGCGCCAGCAGCAATCCCGGGACAGGGGGTGGAGGCTACACCTTC
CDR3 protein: CASSNPGTGGGGYTF

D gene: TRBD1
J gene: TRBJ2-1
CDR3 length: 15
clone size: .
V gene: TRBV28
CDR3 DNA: TGTGCCAGCAGCCGCCCGGCAGGGGGCTTCAATGAGCAGTTCTTC
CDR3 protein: CASSRPAGGFNEQFF

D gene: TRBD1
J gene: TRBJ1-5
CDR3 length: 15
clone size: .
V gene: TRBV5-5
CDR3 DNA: TGTGCCAGCAGCTTGGAGCGACAGGGGAATCAGCCCCAGCATTTT
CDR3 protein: CASSLERQGNQPQHF

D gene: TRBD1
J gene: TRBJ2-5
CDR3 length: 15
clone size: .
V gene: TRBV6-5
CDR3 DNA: TGTGCCAGCAGTTCGGTCGGGACAGGGCTAGAGACCCAGTACTTC
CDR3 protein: CASSSVGTGLETQYF

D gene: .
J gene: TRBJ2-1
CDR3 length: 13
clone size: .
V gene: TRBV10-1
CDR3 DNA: TGCGCCAGCAGTTACGGGACAATCAATGAGCAGTTCTTC
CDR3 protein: CASSYGTINEQFF

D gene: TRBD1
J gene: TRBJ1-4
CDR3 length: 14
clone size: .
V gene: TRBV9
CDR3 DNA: TGTGCCAGCAGCGCCGGACAGGGGCCCTCGGAACTGTTTTTT
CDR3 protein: CASSAGQGPSELFF

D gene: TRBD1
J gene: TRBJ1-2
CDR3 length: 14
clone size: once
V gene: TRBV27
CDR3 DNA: TGTGCCAGCCTGGGGGGGGACAGGATGAATGGCTACACCTTC
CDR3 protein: CASLGGDRMNGYTF

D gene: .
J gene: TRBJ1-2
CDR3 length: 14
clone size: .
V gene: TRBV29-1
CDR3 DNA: TGCAGCGTTGATTTCGGCAGGGGTGACTATGGCTACACCTTC
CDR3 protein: CSVDFGRGDYGYTF